The rows below give T cell receptor beta chains drawn from one sample of a study of blood T cell repertoires in COVID-19. Some clones are missing from TCRdb's copy, which holds only in-frame ones; the method was immunoSEQ multiplex PCR. The data show around 230,000 clones, over 70% seen once. What was sequenced was peripheral blood. The receptors stem from a woman aged 80 or over with acute or convalescent COVID-19. The CDR3 runs from the conserved cysteine through the conserved F or W. A D gene is named only where the DNA matches it firmly. Clone size is given for some rows only: seen once, a few or many times, or a class if the clone is expanded.

TGTGCCAGCAGCTCGCAGAAGAGACTGCACTCTGGGGCCAACGTCCTGACTTTC | CASSSQKRLHSGANVLTF | . | TRBV7-9 | once | TRBJ2-6
TGTGCCAGTAGGGGACAGGGAAGTGAGTATGGCTACACCTTC | CASRGQGSEYGYTF | TRBD1 | TRBV19 | . | TRBJ1-2
TGTGTCGCAGCGCCCGGGACAGGGGGCGACTATGGCTACACCTTC | CVAAPGTGGDYGYTF | TRBD1 | TRBV6-6 | . | TRBJ1-2
TGTGCCACCAGCAGAGATAGACAGATCGCCACTGAAGCTTTCTTT | CATSRDRQIATEAFF | . | TRBV15 | . | TRBJ1-1
TGTGCCAGCAGCCCCGGAGACTCGAACACCGGGGAGCTGTTTTTT | CASSPGDSNTGELFF | . | TRBV9 | . | TRBJ2-2
TGTGCCAGCAGCTCTTACGGGACAGGGTTGTCCTACGAGCAGTACTTC | CASSSYGTGLSYEQYF | TRBD1 | TRBV27 | . | TRBJ2-7
TGTGCCACCAAGATTCGGGGGGTAGACACTGAAGCTTTCTTT | CATKIRGVDTEAFF | . | TRBV15 | . | TRBJ1-1
TGCAGCGTCTCAGTAGGGCAGGGCGGCAATCAGCCCCAGCATTTT | CSVSVGQGGNQPQHF | . | TRBV29-1 | . | TRBJ1-5
TGCGCCAGCAGTGGGCTGGGCGGGAGAGGGGAGACCCAGTACTTC | CASSGLGGRGETQYF | TRBD2 | TRBV10-2 | once | TRBJ2-5
TGTGCCAGCAGCCAAGGGACTAGCGGGGGGGGTATAGAGACCCAGTACTTC | CASSQGTSGGGIETQYF | TRBD2 | TRBV5-4 | . | TRBJ2-5
TGTGCCAGTAGTCCCTCCAGGGACTATGGCTACACCTTC | CASSPSRDYGYTF | . | TRBV19 | . | TRBJ1-2
TGCGCCAGCAGCTCAACCGATCTAGCGGGAGGACGGCCCGGGGAGCTGTTTTTT | CASSSTDLAGGRPGELFF | TRBD2 | TRBV5-1 | . | TRBJ2-2
TGTGCCAGCAGCTTTGAGAGCTCCTATAATTCACCCCTCCACTTT | CASSFESSYNSPLHF | . | TRBV7-9 | . | TRBJ1-6
TGTGCCAGCAGCCCCCTACAGCAGAACACTGAAGCTTTCTTT | CASSPLQQNTEAFF | . | TRBV3-1/TRBV3-2 | . | TRBJ1-1
TGTGCCAGCAGCTTAGCGGGAATCAATGAGCAGTTCTTC | CASSLAGINEQFF | . | TRBV7-3 | . | TRBJ2-1
TGTGCCAGCAGTGAAGCGGGAGAGGGTGGCCACGAGCAGTACTTC | CASSEAGEGGHEQYF | . | TRBV6-1 | . | TRBJ2-7
TGTGCCAGCAGCCCGCCGGGACAGTCTAATGAAAAACTGTTTTTT | CASSPPGQSNEKLFF | TRBD1 | TRBV7-9 | . | TRBJ1-4
TGTGCCAGCAGTAACTACAGGGGAGGTGAAGAGACCCAGTACTTC | CASSNYRGGEETQYF | . | TRBV6-5 | . | TRBJ2-5
TGCGCCAGCAGCCCGGGGACAGGGACAAATCAGCCCCAGCATTTT | CASSPGTGTNQPQHF | TRBD1 | TRBV5-1 | . | TRBJ1-5
TGTGCCAGCAGCCCCTCGACAGGGGGGTACACCGGGGAGCTGTTTTTT | CASSPSTGGYTGELFF | TRBD1 | TRBV7-3 | once | TRBJ2-2
TGTGCCAGCAGCACCAGGGACGGGGAGCTGTTTTTT | CASSTRDGELFF | . | TRBV5-4 | . | TRBJ2-2
TGTGCCAGCAGTGAACGGACAGGGGATTCAAAGACCCAGTACTTC | CASSERTGDSKTQYF | TRBD1 | TRBV2 | . | TRBJ2-5